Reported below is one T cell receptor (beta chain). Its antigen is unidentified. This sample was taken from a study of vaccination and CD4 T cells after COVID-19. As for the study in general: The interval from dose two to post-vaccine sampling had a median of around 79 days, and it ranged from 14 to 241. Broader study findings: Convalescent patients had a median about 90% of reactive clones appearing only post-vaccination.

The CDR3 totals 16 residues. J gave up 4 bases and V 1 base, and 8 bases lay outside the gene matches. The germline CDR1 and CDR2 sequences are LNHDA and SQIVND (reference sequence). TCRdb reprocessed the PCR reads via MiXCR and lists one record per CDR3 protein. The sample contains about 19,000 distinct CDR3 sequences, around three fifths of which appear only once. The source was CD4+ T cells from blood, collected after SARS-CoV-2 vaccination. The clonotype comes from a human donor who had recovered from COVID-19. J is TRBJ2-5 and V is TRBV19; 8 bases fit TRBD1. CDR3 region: CASSIVAAGGRETQYF. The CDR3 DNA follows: TGTGCCAGTAGTATAGTGGCGGCAGGGGGCAGAGAGACCCAGTACTTC. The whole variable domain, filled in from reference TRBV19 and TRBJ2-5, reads DGGITQSPKYLFRKEGQNVTLSCEQNLNHDAMYWYRQDPGQGLRLIYYSQIVNDFQKGDIAEGYSVSREKKESFPLTVTSAQKNPTAFYLCASSIVAAGGRETQYFGPGTRLLVL.